The 7 T cell receptor beta chains below all came from one sample that was sequenced in a study of a mutant IDH1 vaccine in newly diagnosed glioma listed by TCRdb under 2021. The sample's time point, from its label and the paper: week 5, during vaccination. Each vaccine dose was 300 ug of a 20-mer mutant IDH1 peptide in Montanide, given subcutaneously with topical imiquimod. Library preparation used the immunoSEQ multiplex PCR assay. The table was pulled from immuneACCESS by TCRdb, which kept in-frame rearrangements only. Such tables lose some clones; where checked, under half of the loss comes from unresolved V genes, and the rest has no known cause. For this sample there are around 25,000 clones; roughly three quarters appear just once. The biggest ten clones account for 7.2% of the sample. Antigens for these TCRs are unknown. The sample consisted of PBMCs, taken from a glioma patient whose treatment included an IDH1 peptide vaccine. The receptors originated from a man aged 35-49 years with glioma. Some clones in this sample may be carry-over from other donors' samples.

CDR3 sequence (DNA): TGCGCCAGCAGTGAGGAACGAAACGGGGAGCTGTTTTTT. The encoded protein is CASSEERNGELFF. J is TRBJ2-2 and V is TRBV10-2; no reliable D call. This CDR3 is built from 13 residues. The V and J ends lost 2 bases and 7 bases respectively, with 8 bases between them. Germline V gene lookup returns CDR1 WSHSY and CDR2 SAAADI.

This chain uses TRBV15 with TRBJ1-3; D perhaps matches TRBD1 (5 bases). The CDR3 runs to 15 residues. CDR1 is LNHNV and CDR2 is YYDKDF in the germline V gene (reference sequence). Trimming stripped 1 base from V and 0 bases from J, with 7 bases between. CDR3 nucleotide sequence: TGTGCCACCAGCAGAGGGGGGATCTCTGGAAACACCATATATTTT. It yields the protein CATSRGGISGNTIYF.

This chain links TRBV10-3 with TRBJ2-2, with a possible D match to TRBD1 (5 bases). V dropped 11 bases and J dropped 4 bases, with 14 bases sitting between them. Germline lookup yields CDR1 ENHRY and CDR2 SYGVKD. The CDR3 totals 13 residues. CDR3 sequence (DNA): TGTGCCTCGAAGGGGTTTGCCACCGGGGAGCTGTTTTTT. Translation: CASKGFATGELFF.

V usage is TRBV29-1 and J usage is TRBJ1-5, with 8 positions matching TRBD1. Germline trimming cut 4 bases from V and 7 bases from J; bases unmatched to any gene: 6. Germline loops: CDR1 SQVTM, CDR2 ANQGSEA. The length of the CDR3 is 13 residues. CDR3 in amino acids: CSVGTGQGQPQHF. In DNA form, the CDR3 reads TGCAGCGTTGGGACAGGGCAAGGGCAGCCCCAGCATTTT.

This clone was counted only a few times. This rearrangement joins TRBV7-9 to TRBJ1-1, with 8 bases lining up with TRBD1. V shed 6 bases and J 5 bases; nucleotides not matched to a gene: 8. The CDR3 loop spans 14 amino acids. Germline CDR1 reads SEHNR; CDR2 reads FQNEAQ (reference sequence). The CDR3 region has the DNA TGTGCCAGCAGAATGGACAGGGCGAGGACTGAAGCTTTCTTT. Translated: CASRMDRARTEAFF. The variable domain in full, completed from reference TRBV7-9 and TRBJ1-1, reads DTGVSQNPRHKITKRGQNVTFRCDPISEHNRLYWYRQTLGQGPEFLTYFQNEAQLEKSRLLSDRFSAERPKGSFSTLEIQRTEQGDSAMYLCASRMDRARTEAFFGQGTRLTVV.

The chain links TRBV7-8 to TRBJ1-1; 9 nucleotides align to TRBD1. CDR3 length equals 14 residues. Germline values: CDR1 SGHVS, CDR2 FQNEAQ. The trim removed 5 bases at V and 3 bases at J, leaving 4 bases unmatched. The CDR3 nucleotides are TGTGCCAGCAGCCTTCGGACAGGGGACACTGAAGCTTTCTTT. Its protein is CASSLRTGDTEAFF.

The rearrangement links TRBV2 to TRBJ2-5; the D is unclear. CDR3 length equals 11 residues. CDR1 SNHLY and CDR2 FYNNEI come from the germline V gene. Trimming left V 8 bases short and J 13 bases short, with 17 bases between. CDR3 DNA: TGTGCCAGCGGGGTGATGGCAGTGGCGTACTTC. Its translation: CASGVMAVAYF.